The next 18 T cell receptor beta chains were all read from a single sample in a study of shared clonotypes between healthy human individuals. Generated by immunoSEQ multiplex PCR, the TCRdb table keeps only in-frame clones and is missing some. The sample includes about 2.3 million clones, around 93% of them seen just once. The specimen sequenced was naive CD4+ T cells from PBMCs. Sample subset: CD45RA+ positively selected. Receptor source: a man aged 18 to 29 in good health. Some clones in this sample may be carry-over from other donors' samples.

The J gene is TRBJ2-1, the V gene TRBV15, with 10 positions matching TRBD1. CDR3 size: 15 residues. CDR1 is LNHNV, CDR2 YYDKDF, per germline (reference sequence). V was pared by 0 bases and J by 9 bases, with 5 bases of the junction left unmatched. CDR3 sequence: CATSRDRQGAREQFF. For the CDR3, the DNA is TGTGCCACCAGCAGAGATCGACAGGGGGCTCGTGAGCAGTTCTTC.

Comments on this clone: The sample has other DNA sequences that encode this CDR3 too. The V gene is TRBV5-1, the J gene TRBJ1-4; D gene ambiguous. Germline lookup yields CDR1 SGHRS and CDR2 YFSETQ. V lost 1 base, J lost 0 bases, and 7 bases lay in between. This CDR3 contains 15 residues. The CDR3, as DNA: TGCGCCAGCAGCTTGCTCGGGACAACTAATGAAAAACTGTTTTTT. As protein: CASSLLGTTNEKLFF.

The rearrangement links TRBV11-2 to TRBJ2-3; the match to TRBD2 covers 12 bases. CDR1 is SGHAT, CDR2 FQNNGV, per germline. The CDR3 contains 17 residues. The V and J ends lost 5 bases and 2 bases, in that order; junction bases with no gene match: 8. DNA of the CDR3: TGTGCCAGCAGCCCTGGTAGGACTAGCGGGAACACAGATACGCAGTATTTT. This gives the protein CASSPGRTSGNTDTQYF.

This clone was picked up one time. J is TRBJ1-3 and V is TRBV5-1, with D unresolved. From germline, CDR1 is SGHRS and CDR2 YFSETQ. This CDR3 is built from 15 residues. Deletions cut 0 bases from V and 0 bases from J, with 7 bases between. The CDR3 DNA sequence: TGCGCCAGCAGCTTGGGGACCCCCTCTGGAAACACCATATATTTT. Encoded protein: CASSLGTPSGNTIYF.

The CDR3 region is CASGYYNTGELFF. DNA of the CDR3: TGTGCCAGCGGCTACTATAACACCGGGGAGCTGTTTTTT. J is TRBJ2-2 and V is TRBV27; no clear D gene. This CDR3 region has 13 residues. The germline CDR1 and CDR2 sequences are MNHEY and SMNVEV (reference sequence). Between the trimmed V and J ends, which lost 8 bases and 2 bases, there was a span of 9 bases.

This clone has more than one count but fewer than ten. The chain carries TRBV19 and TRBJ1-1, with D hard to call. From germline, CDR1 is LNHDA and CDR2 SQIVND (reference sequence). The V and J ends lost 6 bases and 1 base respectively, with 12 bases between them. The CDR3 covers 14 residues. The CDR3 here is CASRNRAGNTEAFF. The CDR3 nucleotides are TGTGCCAGTAGAAACCGGGCCGGGAACACTGAAGCTTTCTTT.

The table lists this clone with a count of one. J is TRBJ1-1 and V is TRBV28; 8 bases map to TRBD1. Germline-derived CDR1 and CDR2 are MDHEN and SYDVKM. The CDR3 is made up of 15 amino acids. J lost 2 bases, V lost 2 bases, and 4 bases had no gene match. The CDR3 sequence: CASSLTGGINTEAFF. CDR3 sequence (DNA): TGTGCCAGCAGTTTAACAGGGGGTATTAACACTGAAGCTTTCTTT. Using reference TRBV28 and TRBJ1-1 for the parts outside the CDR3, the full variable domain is DVKVTQSSRYLVKRTGEKVFLECVQDMDHENMFWYRQDPGLGLRLIYFSYDVKMKEKGDIPEGYSVSREKKERFSLILESASTNQTSMYLCASSLTGGINTEAFFGQGTRLTVV.

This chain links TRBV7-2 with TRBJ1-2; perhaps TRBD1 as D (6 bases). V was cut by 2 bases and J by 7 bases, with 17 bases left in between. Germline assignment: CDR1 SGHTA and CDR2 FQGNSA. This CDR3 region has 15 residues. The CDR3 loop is CASSLSFTGNGGYTF. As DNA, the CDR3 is TGTGCCAGCAGCTTATCCTTTACAGGGAATGGTGGCTACACCTTC.

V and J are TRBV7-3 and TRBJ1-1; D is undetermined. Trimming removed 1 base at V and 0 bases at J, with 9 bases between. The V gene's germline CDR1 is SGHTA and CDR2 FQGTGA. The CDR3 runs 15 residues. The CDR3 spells CASSLMGNMNTEAFF. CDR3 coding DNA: TGTGCCAGCAGCTTAATGGGCAACATGAACACTGAAGCTTTCTTT. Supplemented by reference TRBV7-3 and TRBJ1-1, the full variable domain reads GAGVSQTPSNKVTEKGKYVELRCDPISGHTALYWYRQSLGQGPEFLIYFQGTGAADDSGLPNDRFFAVRPEGSVSTLKIQRTERGDSAVYLCASSLMGNMNTEAFFGQGTRLTVV.

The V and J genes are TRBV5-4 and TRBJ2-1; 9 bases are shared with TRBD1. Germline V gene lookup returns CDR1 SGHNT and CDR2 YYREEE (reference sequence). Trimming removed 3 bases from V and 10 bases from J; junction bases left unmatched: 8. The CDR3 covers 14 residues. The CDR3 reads CASSSGQGSGEQFF. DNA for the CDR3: TGTGCCAGCAGCTCGGGACAGGGTTCAGGAGAGCAGTTCTTC.

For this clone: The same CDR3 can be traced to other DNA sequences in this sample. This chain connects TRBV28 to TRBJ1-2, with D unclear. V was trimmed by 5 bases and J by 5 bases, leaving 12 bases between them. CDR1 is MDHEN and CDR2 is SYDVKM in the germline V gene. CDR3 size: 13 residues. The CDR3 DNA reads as TGTGCCAGCAGTGTACCGACCGGGTATGGCTACACCTTC. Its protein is CASSVPTGYGYTF.

The CDR3 sequence: CASSSRGVDNEQFF. The CDR3 DNA reads as TGTGCCAGCAGTTCCCGGGGGGTTGACAATGAGCAGTTCTTC. This chain joins TRBV11-3 and TRBJ2-1; the match to TRBD2 covers 7 bases. Germline V gives CDR1 SGHNT, CDR2 YENEEA. The CDR3 has 14 residues. After removal of 6 bases from V and 5 bases from J, the junction contained 7 bases not matched to a gene.

CDR3 in amino acids: CAISESMGEQFF. The CDR3 bases are TGTGCCATCAGTGAGAGTATGGGTGAGCAGTTCTTC. The rearrangement links TRBV10-3 to TRBJ2-1; no clear D gene. With 2 bases removed from V and 9 bases from J, the gap between germline ends came to 8 bases. Germline CDR1 and CDR2: ENHRY and SYGVKD. The CDR3 contains 12 residues.

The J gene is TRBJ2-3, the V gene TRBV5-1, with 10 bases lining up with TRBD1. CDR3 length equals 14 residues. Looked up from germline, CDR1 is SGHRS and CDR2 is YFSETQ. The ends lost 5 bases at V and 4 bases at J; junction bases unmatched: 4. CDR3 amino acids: CASRGQGSSDTQYF. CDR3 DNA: TGCGCCAGCAGGGGACAGGGGTCATCAGATACGCAGTATTTT.

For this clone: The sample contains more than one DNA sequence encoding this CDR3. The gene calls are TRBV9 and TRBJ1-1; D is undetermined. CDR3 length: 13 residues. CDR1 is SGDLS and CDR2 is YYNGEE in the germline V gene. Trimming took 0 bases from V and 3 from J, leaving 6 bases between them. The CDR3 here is CASSVGVDTEAFF. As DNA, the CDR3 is TGTGCCAGCAGCGTAGGGGTGGACACTGAAGCTTTCTTT.

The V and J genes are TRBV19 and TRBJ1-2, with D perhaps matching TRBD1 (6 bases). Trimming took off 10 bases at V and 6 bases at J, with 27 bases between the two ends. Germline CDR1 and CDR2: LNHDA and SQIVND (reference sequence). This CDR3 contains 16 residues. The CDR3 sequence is CATSGEGRKRGNGYTF. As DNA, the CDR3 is TGTGCCACCTCCGGAGAGGGCAGGAAAAGGGGGAATGGCTACACCTTC.

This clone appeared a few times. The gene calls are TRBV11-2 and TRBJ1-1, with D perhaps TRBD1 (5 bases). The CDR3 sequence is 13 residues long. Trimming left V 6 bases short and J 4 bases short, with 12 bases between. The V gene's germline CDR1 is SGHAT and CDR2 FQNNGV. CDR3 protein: CASSLSGVTEAFF. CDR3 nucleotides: TGTGCCAGCAGTTTATCGGGGGTCACTGAAGCTTTCTTT.

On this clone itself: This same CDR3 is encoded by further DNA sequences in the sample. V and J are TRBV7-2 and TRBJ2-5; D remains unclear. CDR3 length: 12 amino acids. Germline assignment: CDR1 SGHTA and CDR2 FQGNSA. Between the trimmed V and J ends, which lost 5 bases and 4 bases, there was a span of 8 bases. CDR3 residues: CASSLSRETQYF. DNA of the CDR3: TGTGCCAGCAGCCTAAGTAGAGAGACCCAGTACTTC.